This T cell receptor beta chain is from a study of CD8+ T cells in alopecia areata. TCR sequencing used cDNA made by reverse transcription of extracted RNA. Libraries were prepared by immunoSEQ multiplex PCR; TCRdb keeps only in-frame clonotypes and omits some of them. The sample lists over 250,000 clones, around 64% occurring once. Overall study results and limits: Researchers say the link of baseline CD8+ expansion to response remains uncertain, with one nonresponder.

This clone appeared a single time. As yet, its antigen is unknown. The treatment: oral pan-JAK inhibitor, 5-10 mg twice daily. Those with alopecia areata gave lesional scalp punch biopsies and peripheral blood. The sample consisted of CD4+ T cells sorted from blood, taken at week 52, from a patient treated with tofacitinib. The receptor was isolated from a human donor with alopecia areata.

CDR3 protein: CASSYGQGITYEQYF. The CDR3 nucleotides read TGCGCCAGCAGCTACGGACAGGGGATAACCTACGAGCAGTACTTC. The chain carries TRBV5-1 and TRBJ2-7, with TRBD1 matching over 9 bases. With V trimmed by 3 bases and J by 2 bases, 6 bases remained unmatched. Per the germline V gene, CDR1 is SGHRS and CDR2 is YFSETQ. This CDR3 is built from 15 residues. The full variable domain, with the rest looked up from reference TRBV5-1 and TRBJ2-7, is KAGVTQTPRYLIKTRGQQVTLSCSPISGHRSVSWYQQTPGQGLQFLFEYFSETQRNKGNFPGRFSGRQFSNSRSEMNVSTLELGDSALYLCASSYGQGITYEQYFGPGTRLTVT.